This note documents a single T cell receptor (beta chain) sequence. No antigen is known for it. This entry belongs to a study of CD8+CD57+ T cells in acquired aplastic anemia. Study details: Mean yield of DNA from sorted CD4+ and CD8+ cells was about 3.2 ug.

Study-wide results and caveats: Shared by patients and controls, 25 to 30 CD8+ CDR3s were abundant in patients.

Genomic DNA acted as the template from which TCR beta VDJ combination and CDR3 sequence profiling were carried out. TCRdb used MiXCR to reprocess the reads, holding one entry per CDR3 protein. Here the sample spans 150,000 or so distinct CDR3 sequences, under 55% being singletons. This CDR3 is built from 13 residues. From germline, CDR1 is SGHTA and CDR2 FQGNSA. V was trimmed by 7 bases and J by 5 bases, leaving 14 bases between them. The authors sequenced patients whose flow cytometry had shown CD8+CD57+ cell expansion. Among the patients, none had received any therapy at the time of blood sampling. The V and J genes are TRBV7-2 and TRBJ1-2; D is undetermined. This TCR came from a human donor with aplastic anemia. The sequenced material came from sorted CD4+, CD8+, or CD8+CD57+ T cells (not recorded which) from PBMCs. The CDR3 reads CASTPGRTYGYTF. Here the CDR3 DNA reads TGTGCCAGCACCCCCGGACGGACGTATGGCTACACCTTC.